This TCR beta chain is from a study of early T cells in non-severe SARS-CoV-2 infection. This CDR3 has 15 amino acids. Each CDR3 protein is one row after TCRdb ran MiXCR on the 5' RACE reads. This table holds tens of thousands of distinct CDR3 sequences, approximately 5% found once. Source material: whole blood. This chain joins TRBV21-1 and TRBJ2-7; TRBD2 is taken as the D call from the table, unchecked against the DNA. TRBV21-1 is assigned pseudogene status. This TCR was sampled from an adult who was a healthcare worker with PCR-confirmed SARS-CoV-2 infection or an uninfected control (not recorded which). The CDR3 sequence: CASSRPAGDTYEQYF. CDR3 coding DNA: TGTGCCAGCAGCCGCCCAGCGGGAGACACCTACGAGCAGTACTTC.